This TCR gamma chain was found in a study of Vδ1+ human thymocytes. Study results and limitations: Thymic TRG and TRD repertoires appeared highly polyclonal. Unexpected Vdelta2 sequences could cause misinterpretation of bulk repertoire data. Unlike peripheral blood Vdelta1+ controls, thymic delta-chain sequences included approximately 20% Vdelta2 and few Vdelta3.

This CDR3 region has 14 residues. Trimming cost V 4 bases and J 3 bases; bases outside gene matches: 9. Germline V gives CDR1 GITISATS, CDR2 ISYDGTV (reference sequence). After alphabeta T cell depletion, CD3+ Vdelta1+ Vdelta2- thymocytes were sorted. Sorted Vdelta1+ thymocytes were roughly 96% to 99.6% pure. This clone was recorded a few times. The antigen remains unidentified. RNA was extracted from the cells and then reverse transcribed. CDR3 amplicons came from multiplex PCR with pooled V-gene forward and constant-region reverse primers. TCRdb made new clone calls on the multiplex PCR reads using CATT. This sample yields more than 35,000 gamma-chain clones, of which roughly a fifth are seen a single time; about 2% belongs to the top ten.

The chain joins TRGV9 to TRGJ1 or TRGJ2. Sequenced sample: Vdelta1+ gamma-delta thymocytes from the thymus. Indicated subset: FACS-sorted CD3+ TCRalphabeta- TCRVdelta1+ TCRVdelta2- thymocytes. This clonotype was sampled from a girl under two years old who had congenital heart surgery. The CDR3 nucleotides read TGTGCCTTGTGGGACGCCGGCGTTTATTATAAGAAACTCTTT. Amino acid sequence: CALWDAGVYYKKLF.